Following are 15 T cell receptor beta chains from one sample sequenced in a study of cytomegalovirus exposure and HLA in healthy donors. Vbeta (60) and Jbeta (13) primers were used in the PCR. Sequenced by immunoSEQ multiplex PCR; TCRdb stores in-frame clones only, minus some. The sample has fewer than 130,000 clones, approximately 82% seen once; the top ten hold over 10%. Input material: PBMCs. The receptors shown here come from a young man in good health and CMV-seropositive.

The chain uses TRBV7-2 and TRBJ2-3, with 7 nucleotides matching TRBD2. The CDR3 covers 14 residues. CDR1 SGHTA and CDR2 FQGNSA come from the germline V gene. The trim removed 4 bases at V and 3 bases at J, leaving 4 bases unmatched. CDR3 sequence: CASSSSGVTDTQYF. As DNA, the CDR3 is TGTGCCAGCAGCTCGAGCGGGGTAACAGATACGCAGTATTTT.

The chain recombines TRBV11-2 with TRBJ2-5; D perhaps matches TRBD2 (6 bases). The CDR3 spans 17 residues. The ends were cut back, 4 bases at V and 5 bases at J, with 23 bases in the middle. Looked up from germline, CDR1 is SGHAT and CDR2 is FQNNGV. CDR3 in DNA: TGTGCCAGCAGCTCCTCGGTCTCCACTTCGGGAGCGGAGACCCAGTACTTC. This codes for CASSSSVSTSGAETQYF.

The genes are TRBV27 and TRBJ2-7; TRBD2 agrees at 11 bases. Germline V gives CDR1 MNHEY, CDR2 SMNVEV (reference sequence). The V segment lost 6 bases and the J segment 1 base; nucleotides outside the gene matches: 11. This CDR3 contains 17 residues. This chain's CDR3 is CASSPSPGTSGSYEQYF. The CDR3 DNA reads TGTGCCAGCAGCCCCTCGCCCGGGACTAGCGGTTCCTACGAGCAGTACTTC.

CDR3 nucleotides: TGTGCCTGGAGTGAGGGGACTAGCGGGGGTGGGCAGTATTTT. This encodes CAWSEGTSGGGQYF. This chain joins TRBV30 and TRBJ2-3, with 14 bases matching TRBD2. The CDR3 length is 14 residues. V gave up 1 base and J gave up 11 bases; unmatched junction bases: 5. The V gene's germline CDR1 is GTSNPN and CDR2 SVGIG (reference sequence).

This clone was seen a few times. This chain's CDR3 is CASSQDVAGGYNEQFF. For the CDR3, the DNA is TGCGCCAGCAGCCAAGATGTCGCGGGGGGATACAATGAGCAGTTCTTC. The chain has TRBV4-3 and TRBJ2-1; the match to TRBD2 covers 8 bases. Germline CDR1 is LGHNA and CDR2 is YSLEER. There are 16 residues in the CDR3. V dropped 0 bases and J dropped 4; count of bases not matched to a gene: 5.

In this sample, this clone turned up a few times. The chain employs TRBV29-1 and TRBJ1-4; D not resolved. The CDR3 has 15 residues. V shed 1 base and J shed 3 bases, with 12 bases lying between them. Germline V gene lookup returns CDR1 SQVTM and CDR2 ANQGSEA. CDR3 nucleotide sequence: TGCAGCGTTGAAGGGGGTGGAGGGTCTAATGAAAAACTGTTTTTT. This codes for CSVEGGGGSNEKLFF.

The chain uses TRBV6-5 and TRBJ2-5; 11 bases match TRBD1. V shed 6 bases and J 2 bases; nucleotides not matched to a gene: 2. The CDR3 spans 14 residues. Germline V lookup: CDR1 MNHEY, CDR2 SVGAGI. The CDR3 sequence is CASRGTGGQETQYF. The CDR3, as DNA: TGTGCCAGCAGGGGGACAGGGGGGCAAGAGACCCAGTACTTC.

This clone was counted a few times. The chain employs TRBV5-5 and TRBJ2-5; maybe TRBD1 (6 bases). The CDR3 is made up of 14 amino acids. Germline CDR1 and CDR2: SGHKS and YYEKEE (reference sequence). V was shortened by 4 bases and J by 4 bases, with 14 bases between the two germline ends. This CDR3 is CASSPEGVGETQYF. In nucleotides, the CDR3 is TGTGCCAGCAGCCCCGAGGGGGTCGGAGAGACCCAGTACTTC. Complete variable domain (other parts from reference TRBV5-5 and TRBJ2-5): DAGVTQSPTHLIKTRGQQVTLRCSPISGHKSVSWYQQVLGQGPQFIFQYYEKEERGRGNFPDRFSARQFPNYSSELNVNALLLGDSALYLCASSPEGVGETQYFGPGTRLLVL.

The chain uses TRBV27 and TRBJ2-5; D not resolved. Trimming stripped 5 bases from V and 4 bases from J, with 17 bases between. This CDR3 spans 15 amino acids. Germline CDR1 and CDR2: MNHEY and SMNVEV (reference sequence). CDR3 loop: CASSPIEELLETQYF. In DNA form, the CDR3 reads TGTGCCAGCAGTCCGATTGAAGAGTTATTAGAGACCCAGTACTTC.

This clone was seen a handful of times. The chain has TRBV7-2 and TRBJ2-3, with D possibly being TRBD1 (5 bases). Trimming pared 4 bases from V and 0 bases from J, leaving 11 bases between. Germline V gene lookup returns CDR1 SGHTA and CDR2 FQGNSA. This CDR3 region has 15 residues. CDR3 bases: TGTGCCAGCAGCTCCCTAGGGGCTAGCACAGATACGCAGTATTTT. As protein: CASSSLGASTDTQYF.

The chain employs TRBV4-3 and TRBJ1-2; 7 positions match TRBD1. The length of the CDR3 is 15 residues. The trim removed 0 bases at V and 7 bases at J, leaving 8 bases unmatched. Germline CDR1 is LGHNA and CDR2 is YSLEER. The CDR3 sequence is CASSQDRQRQGGYTF. The CDR3 region has the DNA TGCGCCAGCAGCCAAGATCGACAAAGACAGGGTGGCTACACCTTC.

This clone was detected a few times. This rearrangement joins TRBV7-2 to TRBJ2-1, with 13 bases identical to TRBD2. This CDR3 is 17 amino acids long. V was clipped by 4 bases and J by 0 bases; unmatched bases: 3. Germline-derived CDR1 and CDR2 are SGHTA and FQGNSA. The DNA of the CDR3 is TGTGCCAGCAGCTCGACTAGCGGGGGGAGCTCCTACAATGAGCAGTTCTTC. This gives the protein CASSSTSGGSSYNEQFF.

This clone was recorded only once. The rearrangement joins TRBV6-1 to TRBJ2-3; 7 nucleotides agree with TRBD1. This CDR3 is 12 amino acids long. V was clipped by 3 bases and J by 12 bases; unmatched bases: 6. Germline loops: CDR1 MNHNS, CDR2 SASEGT. The CDR3 DNA is TGTGCCAGCAGTGAGACAGGGACGTTTCAGTATTTT. Encoded protein: CASSETGTFQYF.

This chain connects TRBV29-1 to TRBJ2-1, with D possibly TRBD2 on 5 matching bases. Germline CDR1 SQVTM, CDR2 ANQGSEA. V lost 0 bases to trimming and J lost 10 bases, with 10 bases between them. This CDR3 is built from 12 residues. The CDR3 reads CSVEDGVAEQFF. The CDR3 DNA sequence: TGCAGCGTTGAAGATGGGGTAGCGGAGCAGTTCTTC.

The chain uses TRBV7-9 and TRBJ2-7; D gene uncertain. Between the trimmed V and J ends, which lost 5 bases and 4 bases, there was a span of 9 bases. The CDR3 totals 12 residues. The germline V gene encodes CDR1 SEHNR and CDR2 FQNEAQ (reference sequence). DNA of the CDR3: TGTGCCAGCAGCATAAGCGCTTACGAGCAGTACTTC. Residues: CASSISAYEQYF.